The entry below describes one T cell receptor beta chain. Its antigen has not been determined. For every CD8+ T cell subset, some 310,000 cells were flow-sorted straight into RLT lysis buffer, and each subset was sorted in triplicate. Naive CD8+ T cells were defined stringently as CD45RO-CCR7+CD27+CD95- to exclude memory contaminants. Standard density gradient centrifugation was used to isolate peripheral blood mononuclear cells from buffy coats. A FACSAria III was used to flow-sort naive CXCR3-negative and CXCR3-positive CD8+ T cells. An RNeasy Mini Kit was used to extract total RNA from the sorted cells. The CDR3 holds 12 amino acids from the cysteine to the phenylalanine. This entry has no DNA. This specimen comes from a study of CXCR3-negative and CXCR3-positive naive CD8 T cells (dated by TCRdb to between 2018 and 2021). With regard to the full study: In total, some 130 million TRB reads were obtained, corresponding to roughly 1.5 +/- 0.3 million reads per library. For the TRBV-TRBJ cluster analysis, the naive subsets came from 5 donors, while the memory cells came from 3 donors. Diversity and physicochemical repertoire analyses covered about a dozen donors pooled from two independent experiments.

The paper's findings and limits, for the study overall: Compared with CXCR3-negative naive cells, CXCR3-positive naive cells had TRB CDR3s with higher hydrophobicity (lower Kidera factor 4), lower energy, and higher strength and volume indices. Comparably high repertoire diversity was found in both naive subsets, whereas much lower repertoire diversity was found in memory CD8+ T cells. CXCR3 expression partially decreased after cryopreservation, so most assays used freshly isolated PBMCs. Within the same donor, TRBV-TRBJ usage looked similar between naive CXCR3-negative and CXCR3-positive cells, but memory cells had distinct patterns. Because surface CD5, which is linked to self-reactivity in mice, was comparable between the naive subsets, TCR interaction strength was also inferred from TRB CDR3 physicochemical properties.

The sample was run on a NextSeq 550. The Human TCR Profiling Kit (MiLaboratory) was used to make UMI-labeled 5' RACE TRB cDNA libraries. The full amount of extracted RNA was used for cDNA synthesis, and the full amount of resulting cDNA was used for PCR amplification. Libraries were prepared in parallel using an identical number of PCR cycles. Processing in the source paper ran as follows. With a requirement of at least two reads per UMI, MIGEC and MiXCR extracted about 50,000 +/- 10,000 unique UMI-labeled TRB cDNA molecules per library. An average of about 40,000 +/- 10,000 functional in-frame TRB CDR3 nucleotide clonotypes without stop codons was found per library. Diversity metrics, including normalized Shannon-Wiener and Chao1, were computed in VDJtools after downsampling to 5000 UMI-labeled TRB molecules per sample. For the central five CDR3 residues, VDJtools calculated physicochemical properties weighted by clonotype size, namely interaction energy, strength, volume and Kidera factor 4. Reprocessed by TCRdb, the reads give a single entry per CDR3 protein sequence, without DNA. These V and J calls are TCRdb output, not the study's own analysis. In this sample's table one finds roughly 71,000 distinct CDR3 sequences. The top ten constitute around 1.4% of the sample.

The TCR originated in a human donor in good health. Some clones in this sample may be carry-over from other donors' samples. The chain links TRBV12-3 or TRBV12-4 with TRBJ2-7. Sequenced: naive CXCR3- CD8+ T cells from blood. The cell subset or site label of this sample denotes: CD45RO-CCR7+CD27+CD95- naive CD8+ T cells lacking CXCR3 (TNR3-). For the CDR3, the sequence is CASSLLLYEQYF.